The 30 T cell receptor beta chains presented below share a single source sample, sequenced in a study of T-cell memory formation after mild COVID-19. MiXCR was run by TCRdb on the 5' RACE reads, yielding one entry per CDR3 protein. Here the sample spans 200,000 to 300,000 distinct CDR3 sequences, over 15% being singletons. The material sequenced was PBMCs or a T cell subset sorted from them (not recorded which). The receptors shown here come from a young man who had mild COVID-19 (a few samples of this study predate the infection). Cell type and time point are not known.

A few counts support this clonotype. V usage is TRBV7-2 and J usage is TRBJ2-3; 7 nucleotides match TRBD2. CDR1 is SGHTA, CDR2 FQGNSA, per germline. The trim removed 6 bases at V and 4 bases at J, leaving 7 bases unmatched. The CDR3 has 14 residues. The CDR3 bases are TGTGCCAGCAGACAGAGCGGGGCTGCAGATACGCAGTATTTT. Its translation: CASRQSGAADTQYF.

This clonotype occurred a few times. The DNA of the CDR3 is TGTGCCAGCAGCTTAGTGGGTAGCGGGCCCACAGATACGCAGTATTTT. Its protein product is CASSLVGSGPTDTQYF. The chain employs TRBV7-2 and TRBJ2-3; TRBD2 matches at 7 bases. Per germline, CDR1 SGHTA and CDR2 FQGNSA. The CDR3 is made up of 16 amino acids. V gave up 1 base and J gave up 2 bases; unmatched junction bases: 6. Full variable domain (rest looked up from reference TRBV7-2 and TRBJ2-3): GAGVSQSPSNKVTEKGKDVELRCDPISGHTALYWYRQSLGQGLEFLIYFQGNSAPDKSGLPSDRFSAERTGGSVSTLTIQRTQQEDSAVYLCASSLVGSGPTDTQYFGPGTRLTVL.

In this sample, this clonotype turned up a few times. The rearrangement links TRBV12-5 to TRBJ2-5; D is uncertain. V was cut by 5 bases and J by 1 base, with 5 bases left in between. From germline, CDR1 is LGHNT and CDR2 FRNRAP. The CDR3 is 12 amino acids. CDR3 protein: CASGPLQETQYF. The CDR3 DNA reads as TGTGCTAGTGGTCCCCTCCAAGAGACCCAGTACTTC.

By share, this clonotype ranks as medium-sized. V is TRBV29-1 and J is TRBJ2-5; no reliable D call. V was cut by 5 bases and J by 1 base, with 5 bases left in between. This CDR3 contains 11 residues. CDR1 is SQVTM and CDR2 is ANQGSEA in the germline V gene. This chain's CDR3 is CSVWIQETQYF. Here the CDR3 DNA reads TGCAGCGTTTGGATCCAAGAGACCCAGTACTTC.

A few counts support this clonotype. V is TRBV30 and J is TRBJ2-7; TRBD1 matches 7 bases. The germline CDR1 and CDR2 sequences are GTSNPN and SVGIG (reference sequence). CDR3 length: 13 residues. With 2 bases clipped from V and 0 bases from J, the junction kept 1 base outside the gene matches. Here the CDR3 reads CAWSWDSSYEQYF. The CDR3 DNA sequence: TGTGCCTGGAGTTGGGACAGCTCCTACGAGCAGTACTTC.

This clonotype has just a few counts. For the CDR3, the DNA is TGTGCCAGCAGCGTAGTTTCGGGACTAGGGTCGACAGATACGCAGTATTTT. Protein product: CASSVVSGLGSTDTQYF. The chain is built from TRBV9 and TRBJ2-3, with TRBD2 identical over 8 bases. J lost 3 bases, V lost 0 bases, and 9 bases had no gene match. The V gene's germline CDR1 is SGDLS and CDR2 YYNGEE. The CDR3 runs to 17 residues.

In this sample, this clonotype turned up a few times. This chain uses TRBV7-9 with TRBJ2-3; 13 bases map to TRBD2. The length of the CDR3 is 15 residues. In germline, CDR1 is SEHNR, CDR2 FQNEAQ (reference sequence). Losses at the gene ends were 2 bases for V and 4 bases for J; bases not matched to a gene: 0. CDR3 sequence reads: CASSLTSGRADTQYF. The CDR3 nucleotides read TGTGCCAGCAGCTTAACTAGCGGGAGGGCAGATACGCAGTATTTT.

The CDR3 sequence: CASSLVGPGTGGHNEQFF. CDR3 DNA sequence: TGTGCCAGCAGCTTAGTGGGCCCTGGGACGGGAGGCCACAATGAGCAGTTCTTC. The chain employs TRBV7-9 and TRBJ2-1; 7 bases agree with TRBD2. The CDR3 is 18 amino acids. From germline, CDR1 is SEHNR and CDR2 FQNEAQ (reference sequence). V lost 1 base and J lost 5; bases outside the gene matches: 14.

In its sample, this clonotype was seen a few times. The chain is built from TRBV4-1 and TRBJ1-5; D unclear. The CDR3 is 16 amino acids. V shed 1 base and J shed 4 bases, with 14 bases lying between them. Germline-derived CDR1 and CDR2 are MGHRA and YSYEKL. The CDR3: CASSQVRTALNQPQHF. The CDR3 coding sequence is TGCGCCAGCAGCCAAGTCCGGACTGCTCTAAATCAGCCCCAGCATTTT.

This clonotype occurred a few times. The chain carries TRBV5-1 and TRBJ2-2, with D tentatively TRBD1 (5 bases). The CDR3 loop spans 18 amino acids. V lost 5 bases and J lost 3, with 23 bases in between. Per germline, CDR1 SGHRS and CDR2 YFSETQ. The CDR3 protein is CASSSTPQGHRDTGELFF. DNA for the CDR3: TGCGCCAGCAGTTCTACCCCCCAGGGCCATCGGGACACCGGGGAGCTGTTTTTT.

The CDR3: CASGQSLGYTF. The CDR3 DNA follows: TGTGCCAGTGGACAATCTCTGGGCTACACCTTC. This rearrangement joins TRBV6-1 to TRBJ1-2; possibly TRBD1 for D (5 bases). The germline V gene has CDR1 MNHNS and CDR2 SASEGT. The CDR3 covers 11 residues. V was clipped by 9 bases and J by 8 bases, with 13 bases between them.

The rearrangement uses TRBV11-2 and TRBJ1-2; the D is unclear. The germline gives CDR1 SGHAT, CDR2 FQNNGV. The CDR3 contains 14 residues. The ends were cut back, 0 bases at V and 7 bases at J, with 12 bases in the middle. The CDR3: CASSLDPSFRGYTF. The CDR3 DNA reads TGTGCCAGCAGCTTAGATCCCAGCTTTCGTGGCTACACCTTC. The full variable domain, rest sourced from reference TRBV11-2 and TRBJ1-2, is EAGVAQSPRYKIIEKRQSVAFWCNPISGHATLYWYQQILGQGPKLLIQFQNNGVVDDSQLPKDRFSAERLKGVDSTLKIQPAKLEDSAVYLCASSLDPSFRGYTFGSGTRLTVV.

The chain recombines TRBV5-6 with TRBJ1-5; D call uncertain. V lost 2 bases and J 3 bases, leaving 9 bases between the germline ends. This CDR3 contains 14 residues. Germline values: CDR1 SGHDT, CDR2 YYEEEE. CDR3 DNA sequence: TGTGCCAGCAGCTTATACAGTATCAATCAGCCCCAGCATTTT. Its translation is CASSLYSINQPQHF.

The chain is built from TRBV12-3 or TRBV12-4 and TRBJ1-3; D not certain. The CDR3 consists of 15 residues. Deletions cut 5 bases from V and 4 bases from J, with 15 bases between. In DNA form, the CDR3 reads TGTGCCAGCAGTACCTCCGATGGAAGAGGAAACACCATATATTTT. Its translation is CASSTSDGRGNTIYF.

V and J are TRBV7-3 and TRBJ2-1, with 8 nucleotides matching TRBD2. The CDR3 consists of 15 residues. The V segment lost 3 bases and the J segment 2 bases; nucleotides outside the gene matches: 3. Per the germline V gene, CDR1 is SGHTA and CDR2 is FQGTGA. The CDR3 DNA follows: TGTGCCAGCAGCTTTACTAGCGGACCCTACAATGAGCAGTTCTTC. Translation: CASSFTSGPYNEQFF.

This clonotype was detected many times. J is TRBJ1-1 and V is TRBV6-5, with 7 positions matching TRBD1. CDR3 length: 13 residues. The junction had 3 bases not matched to a gene; V was cut back by 4 bases and J by 4 bases. Germline CDR1 and CDR2: MNHEY and SVGAGI. Written as DNA, the CDR3 is TGTGCCAGCAGTTTGTACAGGGGCACTGAAGCTTTCTTT. It codes for CASSLYRGTEAFF.

This clonotype was detected a few times. The chain is built from TRBV5-1 and TRBJ2-1; D call uncertain. The CDR3 contains 13 residues. The germline gives CDR1 SGHRS, CDR2 YFSETQ. The V gene lost 6 bases and the J gene lost 4 bases, with 11 bases spanning the gap. The CDR3 spells CASTPSGYNEQFF. DNA for the CDR3: TGCGCCAGCACCCCGTCCGGATACAATGAGCAGTTCTTC.

This chain joins TRBV11-1 and TRBJ2-3; maybe TRBD1 (6 bases). V lost 5 bases and J lost 6, with 18 bases in between. CDR3 length equals 15 residues. Germline values: CDR1 SGHAT, CDR2 FQDESV (reference sequence). The CDR3 sequence is CASSELQGPQDTQYF. CDR3 coding DNA: TGTGCCAGCAGCGAACTACAGGGTCCCCAGGATACGCAGTATTTT.

This clonotype was found a few times. The chain recombines TRBV20-1 with TRBJ2-7; 11 bases agree with TRBD2. CDR1 is DFQATT, CDR2 SNEGSKA, per germline (reference sequence). The CDR3 has 13 amino acids. V gave up 5 bases and J gave up 5 bases; unmatched junction bases: 5. CDR3 DNA sequence: TGCAGTGCTCCTAGCGGGGGGAACCACGAGCAGTACTTC. Amino acids: CSAPSGGNHEQYF.

V usage is TRBV4-1 and J usage is TRBJ2-1; the D gene is possibly TRBD1 (5 bases). Germline V gene data show CDR1 as MGHRA and CDR2 as YSYEKL. The germline V and J ends were trimmed by 6 bases and 3 bases, with 15 bases remaining between them. This CDR3 spans 15 amino acids. The CDR3 sequence is CASSQLTGYYNEQFF. The CDR3 DNA sequence: TGCGCCAGCAGTCAACTCACAGGATACTACAATGAGCAGTTCTTC.

The chain employs TRBV6-6 and TRBJ2-5; D gene unclear. Between the trimmed V and J ends, which lost 6 bases and 4 bases, there was a span of 15 bases. The CDR3 runs 14 residues. Germline V CDR1 and CDR2: MNHNY, SVGAGI (reference sequence). For the CDR3, the DNA is TGTGCCAGCAGGACGACACGGACCCCAGAGACCCAGTACTTC. It specifies CASRTTRTPETQYF.

This clonotype was observed many times. The chain has TRBV7-9 and TRBJ2-7; 10 nucleotides line up with TRBD1. Trimming removed 5 bases from V and 7 bases from J; junction bases left unmatched: 5. Per germline, CDR1 SEHNR and CDR2 FQNEAQ (reference sequence). The CDR3 sequence is 13 residues long. DNA of the CDR3: TGTGCCAGCAGCCCCGGGACAGGGGAAGAGCAGTACTTC. It codes for CASSPGTGEEQYF.

J is TRBJ2-1 and V is TRBV6-5; a weak D match, TRBD1 (5 bases). CDR1 and CDR2 (germline): MNHEY, SVGAGI. Trimming took off 2 bases at V and 8 bases at J, with 16 bases between the two ends. The CDR3 runs to 15 residues. The chain's CDR3 is CASSYDGRDWDEQFF. CDR3 sequence (DNA): TGTGCCAGCAGTTACGATGGCAGGGATTGGGATGAGCAGTTCTTC.

The chain employs TRBV10-2 and TRBJ2-2; perhaps TRBD1 as D (5 bases). The germline V and J ends were trimmed by 3 bases and 2 bases, with 16 bases remaining between them. The CDR3 has 17 amino acids. Germline-derived CDR1 and CDR2 are WSHSY and SAAADI. The CDR3 sequence: CASSDLVGRVNTGELFF. Here the CDR3 DNA reads TGCGCCAGCAGTGATCTTGTGGGCAGGGTTAACACCGGGGAGCTGTTTTTT.

The chain recombines TRBV5-1 with TRBJ2-7; D gene ambiguous. Trimming cost V 2 bases and J 0 bases, with 9 bases left between them. Germline CDR1 and CDR2: SGHRS and YFSETQ. This CDR3 has 14 residues. Written as DNA, the CDR3 is TGCGCCAGCAGCTTTCAAGGAAGCTCCTACGAGCAGTACTTC. It yields the protein CASSFQGSSYEQYF.

This clonotype was detected a few times. V is TRBV6-2 or TRBV6-3 and J is TRBJ2-5; D might be TRBD2 (6 bases). This CDR3 region has 16 residues. Trimming shortened V by 6 bases and J by 5 bases, and 22 bases separated the two germline ends. Germline CDR1 and CDR2: MNHEY and SVGEGT. DNA for the CDR3: TGTGCCAGCAGCACCCCGGCGGGACTCCAGGGCGAGACCCAGTACTTC. It is translated as CASSTPAGLQGETQYF.

The V gene is TRBV28, the J gene TRBJ1-5; D ambiguous. CDR1 MDHEN and CDR2 SYDVKM come from the germline V gene. This CDR3 spans 14 amino acids. V was shortened by 6 bases and J by 3 bases, with 12 bases between the two germline ends. The CDR3 region has the DNA TGTGCCAGCAGGCCCTGGCAGTTCAATCAGCCCCAGCATTTT. Encoded protein: CASRPWQFNQPQHF.

This chain uses TRBV12-3 or TRBV12-4 with TRBJ2-3; 8 nucleotides match TRBD1. The CDR3 is 15 residues long. Losses at the gene ends were 6 bases for V and 5 bases for J; bases not matched to a gene: 10. CDR3 in amino acids: CASSPDRGGRDTQYF. The DNA for the CDR3 is TGTGCCAGCAGCCCTGACAGGGGAGGTCGAGATACGCAGTATTTT.

This clonotype was counted only a few times. This chain connects TRBV7-6 to TRBJ2-2; 8 nucleotides match TRBD1. This CDR3 comprises 15 residues. Germline V gives CDR1 SGHVS, CDR2 FNYEAQ. With V trimmed by 5 bases and J by 5 bases, 7 bases remained unmatched. CDR3 DNA sequence: TGTGCCAGCAGCATTGGACAGGGTGGGACCGGGGAGCTGTTTTTT. Translated: CASSIGQGGTGELFF.

This clonotype occurred many times. The chain has TRBV4-3 and TRBJ2-3; D is ambiguous. The V end lost 0 bases, the J end lost 0 bases, and 13 bases lay between the germline ends. CDR1 and CDR2 (germline): LGHNA, YSLEER. The CDR3 runs to 17 residues. The CDR3 region has the DNA TGCGCCAGCAGCCAAGATCTGATCCTGACTAGCACAGATACGCAGTATTTT. Encoded protein: CASSQDLILTSTDTQYF.